The source of this TCR beta chain is a study of T cell responses to AZD1222 COVID-19 vaccine (dated by TCRdb to about 2021). Regarding the complete study: TCR sequencing covered 230 to 250 trial participants: some 210 given two doses of AZD1222 and some 25 given two doses of MenACWY control vaccine. Trial participants were enrolled by age into subgroups of 18-55, 56-69 and 70-plus years, and about 150, 27 and 61 TCR-sequenced participants, respectively, were included in these subgroups. What the study reported, not specific to this receptor: Most participants were white British and females outnumbered males, and the authors suggested that clonal diversity may have been underestimated. In the small 56-69-year group, the increase in depth fell short of significance, most likely because of low power. CD4 TCRs associated with the vaccine covered the entire spike protein, and the dominant responses were in regions 160-218 and 743-854. Reportedly, almost half of the unique spike-specific TCRs recognized epitopes lying outside the regions that are mutated in the B.1.351 and B.1.1.7 variants. After two AZD1222 doses, spike-specific TCR breadth and depth were significantly higher than at day 0 and than in MenACWY recipients. Because no day 14 peak-response samples were available, repertoires were characterized only after the peak T cell response. Conclusions about previously exposed vaccinees are limited, since just a handful of AZD1222 recipients were seropositive for SARS-CoV-2 at baseline.

The CDR3 regions of human TCRbeta chains were analyzed by immunosequencing. Per the original workflow: Repertoire TCRs were checked for matches against a reference library of SARS-CoV-2-specific TCRs that had been generated using the MIRA antigen-specificity platform. Breadth meant the fraction of unique TCRs that were SARS-CoV-2-associated, whereas depth meant the fraction of total T cells that were SARS-CoV-2-associated. Using the MIRA data, each spike-specific TCR was assigned both to the spike region to which the TCR was reactive and to a CD4 or CD8 class. Log10-transformed breadth and depth values were compared by one-way ANOVA with Sidak's multiple comparisons tests. TCRdb holds this immuneACCESS table with in-frame rearrangements only. Some clones are missing; in checked studies, unresolved V genes explain under half, and the rest has no known cause. For V, J and clone size, that table is used; D and trimming come from the DNA. Counted in this sample were 130,000 to 150,000 clones; just under 95% of them appeared once. The ten largest clones take up approximately 12% of the sample.

Turning to this clone: The specificity of this receptor is unknown. No base-level quality is on record; no much larger clone is a single base apart.

V lost 5 bases and J lost 6 bases; the stretch between them is 8 bases long. The germline V gene encodes CDR1 GTSNPN and CDR2 SVGIG (reference sequence). The CDR3 measures 10 amino acids from cysteine to phenylalanine. Only the CDR3 part of the read is kept: 30 bases, read in frame from the first base. The meaning of the sample's time point label: sample from adult after SARS-CoV-2 infection, after symptom onset. Two convalescent COVID-19 patients, sampled after symptom onset from adults with prior SARS-CoV-2 infection, were also TCR-sequenced for comparison. The origin of this receptor is an adult who had recovered from COVID-19. Rearrangement joined TRBV30 to TRBJ2-7, with no D gene named confidently. The sample here was peripheral blood, taken after recovery from COVID-19. The nucleotide sequence reads TGTGCCTGGTCAGGAAGCGAGCAGTACTTC. Translated, this gives CAWSGSEQYF.